The rows below give T cell receptor beta chains drawn from one sample of a study of T cell repertoires in cytomegalovirus infection. MiXCR, run by TCRdb on the reads, gives a single entry per CDR3 protein. Of hundreds of thousands of distinct CDR3 sequences detected, roughly 24% appear once; the ten largest clones hold 8%. The sequencing input was CD8+ T cells from PBMCs. The receptors shown here come from a human donor in good health (CMV status not recorded). Some clones in this sample may be carry-over from other donors' samples. Each CDR3 is given with its conserved first and last residue. A D gene is named only where the DNA matches it firmly. Clone sizes are given selectively: once, few, many, or a class where the clone is expanded.

j_call cdr3_length v_call clone_size d_call cdr3_aa cdr3_nt
TRBJ1-2 15 TRBV20-1 - TRBD1 CSARSRDRGVYGYTF TGCAGTGCTAGGAGCCGGGACAGGGGGGTCTATGGCTACACCTTC
TRBJ2-3 14 TRBV12-3/TRBV12-4 - TRBD2 CASTHGGDTDTQYF TGTGCCAGCACCCACGGGGGGGACACAGATACGCAGTATTTT
TRBJ1-1 11 TRBV2 - - CASKTQNEAFF TGTGCCAGCAAAACACAGAATGAAGCTTTCTTT
TRBJ2-5 13 TRBV14 - - CASSRWGQETQYF TGTGCCAGCAGCCGGTGGGGCCAAGAGACCCAGTACTTC
TRBJ2-7 14 TRBV7-6 many - CASSAAGGLFEQYF TGTGCCAGCAGCGCCGCCGGGGGCCTGTTCGAGCAGTACTTC
TRBJ2-1 16 TRBV28 few - CASIQGTGVRRNEQFF TGTGCCAGCATCCAGGGAACGGGGGTCCGCCGGAATGAGCAGTTCTTC
TRBJ2-4 18 TRBV5-5 - TRBD1 CASSLRDRGIAPENIQYF TGTGCCAGCAGCTTACGGGACAGGGGGATCGCCCCTGAAAACATTCAGTACTTC
TRBJ1-2 20 TRBV28 many - CASSQSLDPNAGDFNYGYTF TGTGCCAGCAGTCAATCCTTAGACCCCAACGCGGGTGATTTTAACTATGGCTACACCTTC
TRBJ1-5 14 TRBV4-2 - TRBD1 CASSRHRGGQPQHF TGTGCCAGCAGCCGTCACAGGGGTGGGCAGCCCCAGCATTTT
TRBJ2-1 15 TRBV2 - TRBD2 CASTPAGGPNNEQFF TGTGCCAGCACCCCCGCGGGGGGGCCCAACAATGAGCAGTTCTTC
TRBJ2-6 18 TRBV24-1 many - CATSGTGTADSGANVLTF TGTGCCACCAGTGGTACCGGGACCGCTGACTCTGGGGCCAACGTCCTGACTTTC
TRBJ2-7 13 TRBV13 many - CASSLVGFYEQYF TGTGCCAGCAGCTTAGTAGGTTTCTACGAGCAGTACTTC
TRBJ1-1 13 TRBV20-1 few - CSARMGGFVKAFF TGCAGTGCTAGAATGGGAGGATTCGTCAAAGCTTTCTTT
TRBJ2-6 15 TRBV7-3 few - CASSQQVPGANVLTF TGTGCCAGCAGTCAACAGGTTCCTGGGGCCAACGTCCTGACTTTC
TRBJ2-1 14 TRBV7-6 many - CASSLGGGDNEQFF TGTGCCAGCAGCTTAGGTGGAGGGGACAATGAGCAGTTCTTC
TRBJ2-1 17 TRBV7-9 few - CASSLLSRGASDNEQFF TGTGCCAGCAGCTTGCTCAGTAGAGGAGCTAGCGACAATGAGCAGTTCTTC
TRBJ2-5 15 TRBV6-5 few - CASSYSGRTKETQYF TGTGCCAGCAGTTACTCGGGAAGGACGAAAGAGACCCAGTACTTC
TRBJ1-5 13 TRBV29-1 - - CSVWQGGGQPQHF TGCAGCGTTTGGCAGGGAGGGGGTCAGCCCCAGCATTTT
TRBJ1-1 16 TRBV4-1 - - CASSQEATVLNTEAFF TGTGCCAGCAGCCAAGAGGCCACAGTATTGAACACTGAAGCTTTCTTT
TRBJ2-1 15 TRBV14 - TRBD2 CASSQEDGGWWKQFF TGTGCCAGCAGCCAAGAAGACGGGGGGTGGTGGAAGCAGTTCTTC
TRBJ2-7 15 TRBV20-1 many - CSARGSGDPNYEQYF TGCAGTGCTAGGGGGTCCGGGGACCCAAACTACGAGCAGTACTTC
TRBJ2-1 16 TRBV19 many - CASSIYTGYSYNEQFF TGTGCCAGTAGTATTTATACAGGATACTCCTACAATGAGCAGTTCTTC
TRBJ2-1 11 TRBV6-6 - TRBD2 CASSHGLVGFF TGTGCCAGCAGCCACGGACTAGTGGGGTTCTTC
TRBJ2-5 14 TRBV7-2 many - CASSVLGGSETQYF TGTGCCAGCTCTGTCTTGGGGGGATCAGAGACCCAGTACTTC
TRBJ1-5 16 TRBV6-2/TRBV6-3 - - CASPHDKGLSNQPQHF TGTGCCAGCCCCCACGACAAGGGTTTAAGCAATCAGCCCCAGCATTTT
TRBJ2-7 12 TRBV28 - - CASSFMGSEQYF TGTGCCAGCAGTTTTATGGGGAGCGAGCAGTACTTC
TRBJ2-3 15 TRBV28 - - CASSLFGAEVGTQYF TGTGCCAGCAGCCTCTTCGGGGCTGAAGTGGGTACGCAGTATTTT
TRBJ2-2 18 TRBV9 - TRBD2 CASSARFTSGGNTGELFF TGTGCCAGCAGCGCAAGATTTACTAGCGGGGGGAACACCGGGGAGCTGTTTTTT
TRBJ2-5 14 TRBV20-1 - - CSARDRGSQETQYF TGCAGTGCTAGAGATCGGGGATCCCAAGAGACCCAGTACTTC
TRBJ2-1 16 TRBV7-8 - - CASSLAYGDGNNEQFF TGTGCCAGCAGCTTAGCATACGGTGACGGTAACAATGAGCAGTTCTTC
TRBJ1-1 16 TRBV14 few - CASSSREAGWGLEAFF TGTGCCAGCAGCTCCCGAGAAGCAGGCTGGGGTCTGGAAGCTTTCTTT
TRBJ2-5 14 TRBV29-1 - - CSVGWGNWQETQYF TGCAGCGTTGGCTGGGGGAATTGGCAAGAGACCCAGTACTTC
TRBJ1-2 14 TRBV7-2 many - CASSLLGTNYGYTF TGTGCCAGCAGCTTGCTCGGGACCAACTATGGCTACACCTTC
TRBJ1-1 14 TRBV19 few - CASSTFSRNTEAFF TGTGCCAGTAGTACCTTTTCTAGGAACACTGAAGCTTTCTTT
TRBJ1-1 15 TRBV9 - - CASSVVPGGLTEAFF TGTGCCAGCAGCGTAGTGCCTGGAGGGTTGACTGAAGCTTTCTTT
TRBJ1-5 14 TRBV12-5 many - CASGLAGASQPQHF TGTGCTAGTGGTTTGGCAGGGGCGAGTCAGCCCCAGCATTTT
TRBJ2-1 14 TRBV27 few - CASSFFGGIYEQFF TGTGCCAGCAGCTTCTTCGGCGGGATCTATGAGCAGTTCTTC
TRBJ1-5 15 TRBV13 - - CASSTRTVSNQPQHF TGTGCCAGCAGCACCCGGACGGTCAGCAATCAGCCCCAGCATTTT
TRBJ2-7 11 TRBV6-6 once - CASSTLGEQYF TGTGCCAGCAGTACGCTGGGAGAGCAGTACTTC
TRBJ2-2 15 TRBV6-6 few TRBD2 CASSTRTSAHGELFF TGTGCCAGCAGTACCCGGACTAGCGCTCACGGGGAGCTGTTTTTT
TRBJ1-3 15 TRBV2 few - CASSESQNLGNTIYF TGTGCCAGCAGTGAAAGCCAGAATTTAGGAAACACCATATATTTT
TRBJ1-2 16 TRBV7-9 many - CASSSGTSEGRYGYTF TGTGCCAGCAGCTCCGGGACTTCGGAAGGGAGGTATGGCTACACCTTC
TRBJ1-1 16 TRBV7-9 few TRBD1 CASSLVTGGLNTEAFF TGTGCCAGCAGCTTAGTCACAGGGGGTTTAAACACTGAAGCTTTCTTT
TRBJ2-2 15 TRBV28 few TRBD1 CASSWTGSDTGELFF TGTGCCAGCAGTTGGACAGGCTCGGACACCGGGGAGCTGTTTTTT
TRBJ1-1 12 TRBV29-1 few - CSVEAGTAEAFF TGCAGCGTTGAAGCCGGGACGGCTGAAGCTTTCTTT
TRBJ1-2 15 TRBV3-1 - - CASSQDLMRLYGYTF TGTGCCAGCAGCCAAGATCTTATGAGGCTATATGGCTACACCTTC
TRBJ2-5 15 TRBV3-1 once TRBD1 CASSQTGNRQETQYF TGTGCCAGCAGCCAGACAGGGAACCGCCAAGAGACCCAGTACTTC
TRBJ2-3 13 TRBV20-1 - - CSARTVGTDTQYF TGCAGTGCTAGGACAGTGGGCACAGATACGCAGTATTTT
TRBJ1-2 11 TRBV29-1 - TRBD1 CSATGAGGYTF TGCAGCGCTACAGGGGCGGGGGGCTACACCTTC
TRBJ1-6 15 TRBV28 - - CASSSPGHYNSPLYF TGTGCCAGCAGTTCACCGGGACACTATAATTCACCCCTCTACTTT
TRBJ2-1 17 TRBV4-3 - - CASSQELSASSYNEQFF TGCGCCAGCAGCCAAGAACTCAGTGCGAGCTCCTACAATGAGCAGTTCTTC
TRBJ1-2 10 TRBV2 - - CASSPRTDTF TGTGCCAGCAGTCCTCGGACAGACACCTTC
TRBJ1-5 14 TRBV28 - - CASSLRRPEEPQHF TGTGCCAGCAGTTTGAGGCGCCCTGAGGAGCCCCAGCATTTT
TRBJ2-1 16 TRBV18 - TRBD1 CASSPRTGGIYNEQFF TGTGCCAGCTCACCACGGACAGGGGGAATTTACAATGAGCAGTTCTTC